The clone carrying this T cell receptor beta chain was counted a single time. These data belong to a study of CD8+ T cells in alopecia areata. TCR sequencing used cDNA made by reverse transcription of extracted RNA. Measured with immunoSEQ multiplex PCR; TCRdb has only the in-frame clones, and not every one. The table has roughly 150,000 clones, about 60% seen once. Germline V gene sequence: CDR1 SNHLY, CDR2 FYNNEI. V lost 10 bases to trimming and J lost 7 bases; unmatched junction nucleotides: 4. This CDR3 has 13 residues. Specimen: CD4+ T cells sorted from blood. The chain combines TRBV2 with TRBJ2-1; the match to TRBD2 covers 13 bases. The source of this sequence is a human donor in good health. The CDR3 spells CATGLAGVNEQFF. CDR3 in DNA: TGTGCCACTGGACTAGCGGGAGTTAATGAGCAGTTCTTC. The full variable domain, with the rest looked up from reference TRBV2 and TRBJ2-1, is EPEVTQTPSHQVTQMGQEVILRCVPISNHLYFYWYRQILGQKVEFLVSFYNNEISEKSEIFDDQFSVERPDGSNFTLKIRSTKLEDSAMYFCATGLAGVNEQFFGPGTRLTVL.